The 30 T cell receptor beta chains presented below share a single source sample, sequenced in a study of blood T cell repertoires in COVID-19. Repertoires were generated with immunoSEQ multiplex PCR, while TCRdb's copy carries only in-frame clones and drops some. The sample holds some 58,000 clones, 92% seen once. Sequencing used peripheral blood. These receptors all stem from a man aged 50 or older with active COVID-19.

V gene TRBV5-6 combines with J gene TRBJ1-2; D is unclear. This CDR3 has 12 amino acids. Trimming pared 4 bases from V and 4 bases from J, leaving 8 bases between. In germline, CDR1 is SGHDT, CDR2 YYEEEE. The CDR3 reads CASSPGAYGYTF. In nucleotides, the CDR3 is TGTGCCAGCAGCCCGGGTGCCTATGGCTACACCTTC.

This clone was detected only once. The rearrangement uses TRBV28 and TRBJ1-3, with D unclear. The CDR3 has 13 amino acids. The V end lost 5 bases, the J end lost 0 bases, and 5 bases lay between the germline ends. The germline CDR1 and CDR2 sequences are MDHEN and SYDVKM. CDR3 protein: CASSPGSGNTIYF. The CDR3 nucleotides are TGTGCCAGCAGTCCGGGCTCTGGAAACACCATATATTTT. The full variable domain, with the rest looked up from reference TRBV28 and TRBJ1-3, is DVKVTQSSRYLVKRTGEKVFLECVQDMDHENMFWYRQDPGLGLRLIYFSYDVKMKEKGDIPEGYSVSREKKERFSLILESASTNQTSMYLCASSPGSGNTIYFGEGSWLTVV.

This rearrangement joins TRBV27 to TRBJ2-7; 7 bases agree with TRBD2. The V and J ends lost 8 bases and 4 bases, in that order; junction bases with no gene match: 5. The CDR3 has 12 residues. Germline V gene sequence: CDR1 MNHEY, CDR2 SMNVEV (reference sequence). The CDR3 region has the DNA TGTGCCAGCGGGAGGGCCGCGTACGAGCAGTACTTC. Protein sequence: CASGRAAYEQYF.

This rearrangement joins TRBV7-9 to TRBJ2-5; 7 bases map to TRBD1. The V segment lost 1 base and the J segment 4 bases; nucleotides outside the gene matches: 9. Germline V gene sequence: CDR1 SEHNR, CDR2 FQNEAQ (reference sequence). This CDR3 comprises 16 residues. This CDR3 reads CASSLGSTGWRETQYF. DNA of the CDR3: TGTGCCAGCAGCTTAGGTTCGACAGGGTGGCGAGAGACCCAGTACTTC.

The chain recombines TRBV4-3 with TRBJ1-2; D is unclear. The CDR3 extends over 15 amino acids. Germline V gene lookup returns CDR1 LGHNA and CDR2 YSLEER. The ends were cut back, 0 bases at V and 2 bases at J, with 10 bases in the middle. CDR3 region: CASSQDQRTNYGYTF. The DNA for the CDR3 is TGCGCCAGCAGCCAAGACCAGCGTACCAACTATGGCTACACCTTC.

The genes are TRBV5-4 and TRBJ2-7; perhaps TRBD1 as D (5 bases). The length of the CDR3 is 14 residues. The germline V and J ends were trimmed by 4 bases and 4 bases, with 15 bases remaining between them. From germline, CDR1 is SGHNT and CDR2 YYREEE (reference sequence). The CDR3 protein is CASSVAGKGYEQYF. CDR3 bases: TGTGCCAGCAGCGTCGCTGGGAAGGGGTACGAGCAGTACTTC.

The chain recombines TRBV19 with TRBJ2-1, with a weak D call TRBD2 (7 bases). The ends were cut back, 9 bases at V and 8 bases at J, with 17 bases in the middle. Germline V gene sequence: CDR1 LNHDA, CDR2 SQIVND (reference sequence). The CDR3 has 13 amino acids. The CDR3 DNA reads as TGTGCCAGACGAAGGGGGGGCGACGATGAGCAGTTCTTC. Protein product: CARRRGGDDEQFF.

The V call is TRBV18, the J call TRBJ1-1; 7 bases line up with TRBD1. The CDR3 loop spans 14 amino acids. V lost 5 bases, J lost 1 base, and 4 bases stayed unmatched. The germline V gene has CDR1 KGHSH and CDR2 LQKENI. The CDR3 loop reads CASSEGARNTEAFF. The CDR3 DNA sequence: TGTGCCAGCTCAGAGGGGGCGCGGAACACTGAAGCTTTCTTT.

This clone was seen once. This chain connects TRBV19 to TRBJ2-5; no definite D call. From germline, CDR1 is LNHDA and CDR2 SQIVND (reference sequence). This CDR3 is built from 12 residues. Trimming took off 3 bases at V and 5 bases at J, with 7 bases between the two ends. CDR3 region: CASSMRRETQYF. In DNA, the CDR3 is TGTGCCAGTAGTATGAGGCGGGAGACCCAGTACTTC.

This CDR3 reads CASSLVQYYEQYF. The CDR3 DNA reads TGTGCCAGCAGCTTGGTACAGTACTACGAGCAGTACTTC. This rearrangement joins TRBV5-6 to TRBJ2-7, with unresolved D. Trimming cost V 0 bases and J 3 bases, with 7 bases left between them. The CDR3 runs to 13 residues. Germline V gene lookup returns CDR1 SGHDT and CDR2 YYEEEE.

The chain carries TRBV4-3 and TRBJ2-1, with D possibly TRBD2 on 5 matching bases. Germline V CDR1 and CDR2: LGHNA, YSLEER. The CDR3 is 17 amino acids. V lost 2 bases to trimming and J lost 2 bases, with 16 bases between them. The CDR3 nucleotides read TGCGCCAGCAGCCAAAAGAGGGTCGGGCCCCCCTACAATGAGCAGTTCTTC. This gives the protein CASSQKRVGPPYNEQFF.

The CDR3 sequence: CASSQQENYGYTF. CDR3 DNA sequence: TGTGCCAGCAGTCAACAGGAGAACTATGGCTACACCTTC. This chain connects TRBV12-3 or TRBV12-4 to TRBJ1-2, with D perhaps TRBD1 (5 bases). V was clipped by 5 bases and J by 2 bases, with 9 bases between them. This CDR3 has 13 residues.

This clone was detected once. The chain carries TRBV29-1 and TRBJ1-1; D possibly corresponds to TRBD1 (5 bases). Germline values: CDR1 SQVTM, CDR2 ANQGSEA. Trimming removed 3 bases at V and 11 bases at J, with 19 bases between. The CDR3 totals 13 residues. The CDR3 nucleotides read TGCAGCGTTGATGGGGGGGATCCACCCGGCGCTTTCTTT. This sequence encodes CSVDGGDPPGAFF.

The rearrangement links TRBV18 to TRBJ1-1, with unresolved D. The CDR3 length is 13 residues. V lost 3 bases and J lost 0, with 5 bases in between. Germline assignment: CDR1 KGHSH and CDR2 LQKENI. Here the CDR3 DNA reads TGTGCCAGCTCACCGCAGATGAACACTGAAGCTTTCTTT. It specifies CASSPQMNTEAFF.

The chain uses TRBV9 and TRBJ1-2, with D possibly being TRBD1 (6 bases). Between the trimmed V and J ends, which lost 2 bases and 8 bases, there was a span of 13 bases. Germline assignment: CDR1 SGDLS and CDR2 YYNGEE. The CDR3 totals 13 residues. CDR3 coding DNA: TGTGCCAGCAGCGTCTGGGGGGGCGAGGGCTACACCTTC. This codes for CASSVWGGEGYTF.

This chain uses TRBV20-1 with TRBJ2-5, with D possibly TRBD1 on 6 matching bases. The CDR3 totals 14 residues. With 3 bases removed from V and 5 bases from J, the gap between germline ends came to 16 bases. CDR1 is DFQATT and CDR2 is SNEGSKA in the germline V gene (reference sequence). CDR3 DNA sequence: TGCAGTGCTAGTCCTAGGGGGTTGCGGGAGACCCAGTACTTC. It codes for CSASPRGLRETQYF.

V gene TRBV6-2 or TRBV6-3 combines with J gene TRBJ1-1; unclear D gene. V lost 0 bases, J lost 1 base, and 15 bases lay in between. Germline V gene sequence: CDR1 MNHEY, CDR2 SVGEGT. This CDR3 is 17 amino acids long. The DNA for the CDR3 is TGTGCCAGCAGTTACTCAATCCGAGGGCTACCGAACACTGAAGCTTTCTTT. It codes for CASSYSIRGLPNTEAFF.

In DNA, the CDR3 is TGTGCCAGCAGTTATAGCGGGGGGGCCTACAATGAGCAGTTCTTC. Translation: CASSYSGGAYNEQFF. This chain links TRBV7-3 with TRBJ2-1; 11 positions agree with TRBD2. The CDR3 has 15 amino acids. The germline V gene encodes CDR1 SGHTA and CDR2 FQGTGA. Losses at the gene ends were 6 bases for V and 2 bases for J; bases not matched to a gene: 3.

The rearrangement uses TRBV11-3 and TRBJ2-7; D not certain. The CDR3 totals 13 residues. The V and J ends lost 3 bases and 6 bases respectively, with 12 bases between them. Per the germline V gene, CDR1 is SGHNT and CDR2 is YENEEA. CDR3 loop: CASSFGPTGEQYF. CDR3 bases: TGTGCCAGCAGCTTTGGCCCGACGGGCGAGCAGTACTTC.

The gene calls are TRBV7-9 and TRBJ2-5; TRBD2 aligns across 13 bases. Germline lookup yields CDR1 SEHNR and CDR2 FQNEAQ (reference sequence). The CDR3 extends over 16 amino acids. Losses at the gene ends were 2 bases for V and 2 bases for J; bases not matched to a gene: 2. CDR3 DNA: TGTGCCAGCAGCTTAAGGACTAGCGGGAGACAAGAGACCCAGTACTTC. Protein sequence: CASSLRTSGRQETQYF.

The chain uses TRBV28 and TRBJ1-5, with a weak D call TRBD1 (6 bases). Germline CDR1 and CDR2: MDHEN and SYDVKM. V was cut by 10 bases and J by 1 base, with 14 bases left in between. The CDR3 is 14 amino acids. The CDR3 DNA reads TGTGCCACCCGGGACACCCTGAGCAATCAGCCCCAGCATTTT. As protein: CATRDTLSNQPQHF.

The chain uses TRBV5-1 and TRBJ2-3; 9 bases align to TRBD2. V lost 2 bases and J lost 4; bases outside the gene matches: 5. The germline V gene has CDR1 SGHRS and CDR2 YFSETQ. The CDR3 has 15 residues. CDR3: CASSFLSGRPDTQYF. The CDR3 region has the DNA TGCGCCAGCAGCTTTCTTAGCGGGAGACCAGATACGCAGTATTTT.

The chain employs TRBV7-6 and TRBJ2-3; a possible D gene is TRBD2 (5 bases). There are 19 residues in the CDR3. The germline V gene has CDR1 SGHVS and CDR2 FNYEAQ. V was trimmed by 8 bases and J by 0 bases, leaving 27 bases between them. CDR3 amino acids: CASGSLAGGLRASTDTQYF. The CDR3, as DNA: TGTGCCAGCGGATCCCTAGCCGGCGGGCTTCGGGCTAGCACAGATACGCAGTATTTT. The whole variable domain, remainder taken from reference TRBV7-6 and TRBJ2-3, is GAGVSQSPRYKVTKRGQDVALRCDPISGHVSLYWYRQALGQGPEFLTYFNYEAQQDKSGLPNDRFSAERPEGSISTLTIQRTEQRDSAMYRCASGSLAGGLRASTDTQYFGPGTRLTVL.

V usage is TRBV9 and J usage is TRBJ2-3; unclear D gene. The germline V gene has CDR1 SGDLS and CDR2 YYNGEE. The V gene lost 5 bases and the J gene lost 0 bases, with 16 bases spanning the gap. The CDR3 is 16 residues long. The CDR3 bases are TGTGCCAGCAGTCTAATCGGGTCCACTAGCACAGATACGCAGTATTTT. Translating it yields CASSLIGSTSTDTQYF.

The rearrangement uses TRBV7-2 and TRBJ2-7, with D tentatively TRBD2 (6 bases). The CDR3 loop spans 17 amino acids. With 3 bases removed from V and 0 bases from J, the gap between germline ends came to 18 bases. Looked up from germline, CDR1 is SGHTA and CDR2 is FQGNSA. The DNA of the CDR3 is TGTGCCAGCAGCTTGGCCGCCACGGGAGCCCTCTCCTACGAGCAGTACTTC. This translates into CASSLAATGALSYEQYF.

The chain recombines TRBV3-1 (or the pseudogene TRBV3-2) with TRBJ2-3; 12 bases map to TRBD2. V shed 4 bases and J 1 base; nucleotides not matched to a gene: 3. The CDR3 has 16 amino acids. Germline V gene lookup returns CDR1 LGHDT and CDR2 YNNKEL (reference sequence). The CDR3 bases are TGTGCCAGCAGCCCGACTAGCGGGAGTGGCACAGATACGCAGTATTTT. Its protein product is CASSPTSGSGTDTQYF.

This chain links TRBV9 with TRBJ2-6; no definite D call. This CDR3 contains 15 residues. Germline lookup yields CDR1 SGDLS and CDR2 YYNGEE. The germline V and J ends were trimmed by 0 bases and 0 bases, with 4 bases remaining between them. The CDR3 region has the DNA TGTGCCAGCAGCGTAGCGGGCTCTGGGGCCAACGTCCTGACTTTC. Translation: CASSVAGSGANVLTF. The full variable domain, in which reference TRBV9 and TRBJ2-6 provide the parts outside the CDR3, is DSGVTQTPKHLITATGQRVTLRCSPRSGDLSVYWYQQSLDQGLQFLIQYYNGEERAKGNILERFSAQQFPDLHSELNLSSLELGDSALYFCASSVAGSGANVLTFGAGSRLTVL.

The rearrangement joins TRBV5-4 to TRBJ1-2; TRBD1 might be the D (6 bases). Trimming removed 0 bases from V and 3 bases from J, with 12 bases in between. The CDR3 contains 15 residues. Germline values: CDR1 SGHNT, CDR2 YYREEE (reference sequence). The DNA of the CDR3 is TGTGCCAGCAGCTTGGACAGGGAAAGGGACTATGGCTACACCTTC. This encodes CASSLDRERDYGYTF.

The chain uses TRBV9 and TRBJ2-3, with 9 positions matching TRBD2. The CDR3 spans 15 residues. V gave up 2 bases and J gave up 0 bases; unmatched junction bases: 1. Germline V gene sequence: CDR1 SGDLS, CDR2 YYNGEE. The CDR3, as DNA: TGTGCCAGCAGCGTGACTAGCGGAAGCACAGATACGCAGTATTTT. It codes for CASSVTSGSTDTQYF.

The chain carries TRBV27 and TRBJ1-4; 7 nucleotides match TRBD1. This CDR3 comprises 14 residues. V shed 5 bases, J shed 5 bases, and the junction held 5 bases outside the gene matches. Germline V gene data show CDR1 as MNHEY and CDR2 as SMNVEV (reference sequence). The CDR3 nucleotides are TGTGCCAGCAGTGCGGACAGGTTGAATGAAAAACTGTTTTTT. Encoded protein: CASSADRLNEKLFF.